This T cell receptor beta chain was sequenced during a study of blood T cell repertoires in COVID-19 (dated by TCRdb to 2018 to 2021). About the study as a whole: Collaborator samples came from the United States, Italy and Spain and covered acute and convalescent phases of COVID-19. The prospective study material was composed of cDNA or gDNA derived from T cells, B-cell-depleted T cells, or PBMCs. The dataset comprised deeply sampled blood TCRbeta repertoires from subjects exposed to, actively infected with, or recovered from COVID-19. The repertoires were released in a freely available public database intended as a resource for research on the immune response to SARS-CoV-2. The samples were drawn from the first 160 participants of the ongoing ImmuneRACE study and from 950 to 1,500 subjects provided by 6 global collaborators. A de-identified subject ID, COVID-19 status, age in years and sex were almost always included in the sample metadata. HLA class I and class II types, where available, came from metadata supplied by the sample provider rather than from assay-based typing.

With regard to this clone: Its antigen is currently not known. Base-call qualities are not available, and no considerably larger clone is one nucleotide away.

General findings and caveats noted by the study authors: The quantity of clinical and demographic metadata differed by source and by participant and was supplied without curation.

Collaborating institutions collected whole blood in K2EDTA tubes following their own protocols. For TCRbeta analysis, collaborators shipped samples in one of three forms: frozen whole blood, isolated PBMCs, or DNA extracted from either of those sample types. Counted from cysteine to valine, this CDR3 has 15 amino acids. The kept DNA is CDR3 alone, 45 bases in frame from the first base. Sequences SGHDT (CDR1) and YYEEEE (CDR2) are obtained from the germline V gene. V lost 4 bases and J lost 4 bases, and the count of bases not matched to a germline gene is 6. TCRbeta CDR3 regions were amplified from genomic DNA by means of the immunoSEQ Assay, a bias-controlled multiplex PCR. As for the original processing: The number of nucleated cells in each sample was estimated by amplification of reference gene primers within the assay. To quantify the absolute abundance of each unique TCRbeta CDR3 rearrangement, sequence reads were collapsed and filtered. For each sample, productive Simpson clonality was calculated by taking the square root of Simpson's diversity index across productive rearrangements. The immuneACCESS repertoire file appears here via TCRdb, limited to in-frame rearrangements. These files lack a portion of the clones; in checked studies, under half of the deficit traces to unresolved V genes, and the cause of the others is not known. For V, J and clone size, that table is used; D and trimming come from the DNA. Recorded for this sample are 140,000 to 150,000 clones; about 85% of them occurred a single time. The top ten clonotypes cover more than 2% of the sample.

The sequence is built from TRBV5-6 and TRBJ2-7, and TRBD2 aligns with 12 junction nucleotides. The sequence was obtained from a human donor with acute or convalescent COVID-19. The donor label of this sample is uncertain. The sequenced sample consisted of peripheral blood. DNA sequence: TGTGCCAGCAGCCAGACTAGCGGGAGAGGGTACGAGCAGTACGTC. Translated, it gives CASSQTSGRGYEQYV.